The 12 T cell receptor beta chains given below trace back to one sample, sequenced in a study of blood T cell repertoires in COVID-19. This table comes from immunoSEQ multiplex PCR, and its TCRdb copy is limited to in-frame clones, with some not included. The sample consists of 45,000 to 55,000 clones, over 70% of them appearing once. Sequences were obtained from peripheral blood. The receptors were sampled from a human donor with active or convalescent COVID-19. The donor label of this sample is uncertain.

The V gene is TRBV24-1, the J gene TRBJ2-3, with TRBD2 identical over 14 bases. This CDR3 spans 17 amino acids. CDR1 and CDR2 from the germline V gene are KGHDR and SFDVKD. V dropped 4 bases and J dropped 5; count of bases not matched to a gene: 7. The CDR3 DNA reads TGTGCCACCAGTGACTCGGGACTAGCGGGAGAGAAAGATACGCAGTATTTT. Amino acids: CATSDSGLAGEKDTQYF.

The genes are TRBV6-5 and TRBJ2-1, with TRBD2 matching over 8 bases. This CDR3 spans 15 amino acids. The germline CDR1 and CDR2 sequences are MNHEY and SVGAGI. V dropped 2 bases and J dropped 7; count of bases not matched to a gene: 7. CDR3 loop: CASSYLSGRVNEQFF. CDR3 sequence (DNA): TGTGCCAGCAGTTACCTAAGCGGGAGAGTAAATGAGCAGTTCTTC.

V gene TRBV9 combines with J gene TRBJ2-1, with 7 bases that match TRBD2. The V gene's germline CDR1 is SGDLS and CDR2 YYNGEE. The V and J ends lost 0 bases and 2 bases, in that order; junction bases with no gene match: 5. This CDR3 contains 16 residues. The CDR3 protein is CASSVGMRGTYNEQFF. In DNA, the CDR3 is TGTGCCAGCAGCGTAGGGATGCGGGGGACCTACAATGAGCAGTTCTTC.

The chain carries TRBV14 and TRBJ2-1, with 12 bases aligning to TRBD2. Germline trimming cut 1 base from V and 6 bases from J; bases unmatched to any gene: 4. Germline assignment: CDR1 SGHDN and CDR2 FVKESK. The CDR3 consists of 16 residues. CDR3 DNA sequence: TGTGCCAGCAGCCAAGTGAGACTAGCGGGAGCCAATGAGCAGTTCTTC. Translation gives CASSQVRLAGANEQFF.

This chain uses TRBV27 with TRBJ2-7, with 7 bases fitting TRBD2. Germline CDR1 reads MNHEY; CDR2 reads SMNVEV (reference sequence). The CDR3 consists of 13 residues. V was clipped by 6 bases and J by 1 base; unmatched bases: 3. The CDR3 DNA follows: TGTGCCAGCAGGCCCGGGGGGTCCTACGAGCAGTACTTC. Amino acids: CASRPGGSYEQYF.

V and J are TRBV27 and TRBJ1-4; possible D gene TRBD1, 5 bases. V dropped 3 bases and J dropped 5 bases, with 13 bases sitting between them. The CDR3 totals 15 residues. Per germline, CDR1 MNHEY and CDR2 SMNVEV (reference sequence). The CDR3 nucleotides are TGTGCCAGCAGTTTCGCACTGGGGGGGAATGAAAAACTGTTTTTT. It specifies CASSFALGGNEKLFF. Full variable domain (missing parts from reference TRBV27 and TRBJ1-4): EAQVTQNPRYLITVTGKKLTVTCSQNMNHEYMSWYRQDPGLGLRQIYYSMNVEVTDKGDVPEGYKVSRKEKRNFPLILESPSPNQTSLYFCASSFALGGNEKLFFGSGTQLSVL.

The V call is TRBV10-3, the J call TRBJ2-7; TRBD2 agrees at 8 bases. V shed 2 bases and J 5 bases; nucleotides not matched to a gene: 8. Germline-derived CDR1 and CDR2 are ENHRY and SYGVKD. The CDR3 is 15 amino acids. The CDR3 loop is CAISEPGGGLDEQYF. Written as DNA, the CDR3 is TGTGCCATCAGTGAGCCGGGCGGGGGACTAGACGAGCAGTACTTC.

This clone was counted once. This chain connects TRBV9 to TRBJ1-2; 9 bases are shared with TRBD1. Trimming took 4 bases from V and 5 from J; bases not matched to a gene: 3. Germline CDR1 and CDR2: SGDLS and YYNGEE. The CDR3 has 13 residues. CDR3: CASSPGTGYGYTF. The CDR3 DNA is TGTGCCAGCAGCCCCGGGACAGGGTATGGCTACACCTTC.

V is TRBV6-5 and J is TRBJ2-7; D might be TRBD1 (5 bases). The germline V gene has CDR1 MNHEY and CDR2 SVGAGI. Trimming left V 2 bases short and J 3 bases short, with 11 bases between. The CDR3 runs to 14 residues. The CDR3, as DNA: TGTGCCAGCAGTTACCTTGACAGAAGCTACGAGCAGTACTTC. As protein: CASSYLDRSYEQYF.

The V gene is TRBV7-2, the J gene TRBJ2-7; the D gene is possibly TRBD2 (5 bases). The CDR3 extends over 14 amino acids. The V gene lost 4 bases and the J gene lost 3 bases, with 13 bases spanning the gap. Germline-derived CDR1 and CDR2 are SGHTA and FQGNSA. CDR3 DNA sequence: TGTGCCAGCAGCTCACGGACGGGAATCTACGAGCAGTACTTC. Its protein product is CASSSRTGIYEQYF.

The chain couples TRBV7-8 to TRBJ1-2; no firm D call. V lost 0 bases, J lost 8 bases, and 19 bases lay in between. The CDR3 runs 16 residues. Germline CDR1 reads SGHVS; CDR2 reads FQNEAQ. CDR3 bases: TGTGCCAGCAGCTTAGCGACCACCGGGAATAGCCTGGGCTACACCTTC. Its protein is CASSLATTGNSLGYTF.

The chain combines TRBV5-8 with TRBJ2-7, with 9 nucleotides matching TRBD1. The CDR3 spans 14 residues. The germline gives CDR1 SGHTS, CDR2 YDEGEE. Trimming at V came to 2 bases and at J to 3 bases, leaving 3 bases not matched to a gene. CDR3 in DNA: TGTGCCAGCAGCTTCCCGGGACAGGGCTACGAGCAGTACTTC. This sequence encodes CASSFPGQGYEQYF. Full variable domain (outside the CDR3, taken from reference TRBV5-8 and TRBJ2-7): EAGVTQSPTHLIKTRGQQATLRCSPISGHTSVYWYQQALGLGLQFLLWYDEGEERNRGNFPPRFSGRQFPNYSSELNVNALELEDSALYLCASSFPGQGYEQYFGPGTRLTVT.